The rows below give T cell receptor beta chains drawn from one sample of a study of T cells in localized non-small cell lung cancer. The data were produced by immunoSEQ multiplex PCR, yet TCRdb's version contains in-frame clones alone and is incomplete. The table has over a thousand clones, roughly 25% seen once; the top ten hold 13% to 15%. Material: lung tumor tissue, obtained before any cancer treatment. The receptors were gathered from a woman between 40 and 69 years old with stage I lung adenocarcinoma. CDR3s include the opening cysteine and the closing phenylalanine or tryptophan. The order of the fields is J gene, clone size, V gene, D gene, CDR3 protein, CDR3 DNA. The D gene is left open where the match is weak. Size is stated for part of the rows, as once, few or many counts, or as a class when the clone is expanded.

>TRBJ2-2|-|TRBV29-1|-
CSVVRVNTGELFF
TGCAGCGTTGTGAGGGTTAACACCGGGGAGCTGTTTTTT
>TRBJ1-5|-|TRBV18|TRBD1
CASSPGQGFQPQHF
TGTGCCAGCTCACCCGGACAGGGCTTTCAGCCCCAGCATTTT
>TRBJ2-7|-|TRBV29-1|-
CSVETALYEQYF
TGCAGCGTTGAAACAGCTCTCTACGAGCAGTACTTC
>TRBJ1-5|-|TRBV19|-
CASSDDKRQPQHF
TGTGCCAGTAGTGATGACAAGCGGCAGCCCCAGCATTTT
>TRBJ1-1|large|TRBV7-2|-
CASRLPENTEAFF
TGTGCCAGCAGATTGCCAGAGAACACTGAAGCTTTCTTT
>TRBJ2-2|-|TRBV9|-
CASSTGWDTGELFF
TGTGCCAGCAGTACCGGTTGGGATACCGGGGAGCTGTTTTTT
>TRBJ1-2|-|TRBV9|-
CASSVAAQGSSYGYTF
TGTGCCAGCAGCGTAGCTGCACAGGGTAGTAGCTATGGCTACACCTTC
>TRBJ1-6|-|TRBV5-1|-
CASSLSLGNSPLHF
TGCGCCAGCAGCTTGTCCCTGGGGAATTCACCCCTCCACTTT
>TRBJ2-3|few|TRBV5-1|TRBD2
CASSPGLAGARTDTQYF
TGCGCCAGCAGCCCGGGACTAGCGGGGGCTCGCACAGATACGCAGTATTTT
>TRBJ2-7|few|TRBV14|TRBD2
CASSQDRGAYEQYF
TGTGCCAGCAGCCAAGATCGGGGGGCCTACGAGCAGTACTTC
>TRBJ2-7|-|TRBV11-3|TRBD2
CASSAFLAGPYEQYF
TGTGCCAGCAGCGCCTTTTTAGCGGGGCCCTACGAGCAGTACTTC
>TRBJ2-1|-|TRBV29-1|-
CSVEDPLTGGAFF
TGCAGCGTTGAAGACCCCTTGACAGGCGGCGCGTTCTTC
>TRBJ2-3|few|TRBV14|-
CASSQQATNTDTQYF
TGTGCCAGCAGCCAACAGGCGACGAACACAGATACGCAGTATTTT
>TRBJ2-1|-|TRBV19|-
CAIRGGSYNEQFF
TGTGCCATCAGGGGGGGCTCCTACAATGAGCAGTTCTTC
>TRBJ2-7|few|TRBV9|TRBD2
CASSEQRGRALQYF
TGTGCCAGCAGTGAACAGCGCGGGAGAGCCCTGCAGTACTTC
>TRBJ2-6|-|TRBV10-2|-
CASSDRQVQVGANVLTF
TGCGCCAGCAGTGACCGACAGGTCCAAGTTGGGGCCAACGTCCTGACTTTC
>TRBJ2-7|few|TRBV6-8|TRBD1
CASRTGTGPYEQYF
TGTGCCAGCAGAACCGGGACAGGACCCTACGAGCAGTACTTC
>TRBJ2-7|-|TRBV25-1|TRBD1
CASKTGGSHEQYF
TGTGCCAGCAAGACAGGGGGCTCCCACGAGCAGTACTTC